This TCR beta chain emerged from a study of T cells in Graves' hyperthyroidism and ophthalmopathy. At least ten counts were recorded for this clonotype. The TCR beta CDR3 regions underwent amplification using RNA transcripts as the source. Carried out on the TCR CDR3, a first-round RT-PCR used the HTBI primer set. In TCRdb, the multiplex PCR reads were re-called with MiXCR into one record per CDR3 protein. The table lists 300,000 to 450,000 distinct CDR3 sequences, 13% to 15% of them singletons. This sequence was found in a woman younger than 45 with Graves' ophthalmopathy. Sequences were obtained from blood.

In DNA form, the CDR3 reads TGTGCCAGCAGCTTAGTAAAGGGACAGGGGGACTACGAGCAGTACTTC. Protein sequence: CASSLVKGQGDYEQYF. The chain combines TRBV11-2 with TRBJ2-7; 11 nucleotides agree with TRBD1. The CDR3 contains 16 residues. CDR1 SGHAT and CDR2 FQNNGV come from the germline V gene. J was trimmed by 3 bases and V by 1 base; bases with no gene match: 5. The entire variable domain, with the rest obtained from reference TRBV11-2 and TRBJ2-7, is as follows: EAGVAQSPRYKIIEKRQSVAFWCNPISGHATLYWYQQILGQGPKLLIQFQNNGVVDDSQLPKDRFSAERLKGVDSTLKIQPAKLEDSAVYLCASSLVKGQGDYEQYFGPGTRLTVT.